This T cell receptor beta chain is drawn from a study of shared clonotypes between healthy human individuals. The authors divided CD4+ cells into CD45RA+ naive and CD45RA-negative memory subsets. CDR1 is GTSNPN and CDR2 is SVGIG in the germline V gene (reference sequence). The CDR3 covers 14 residues. Losses at the gene ends were 8 bases for V and 0 bases for J; bases not matched to a gene: 7. The study, taken as a whole, reports: Naive subsets typically showed greater estimated richness than memory subsets. The researchers took only blood, and tissue repertoires probably look different.

This clone was counted a single time. Its antigen is as yet unknown. Over several immunoSEQ plates, each subset's genomic DNA was distributed in even portions. Data came from immunoSEQ multiplex PCR; TCRdb stores just in-frame clones and leaves some out. The data contain 780,000 or so clones, around 70% of them singletons. This TCR derives from a young woman in good health. The chain uses TRBV30 and TRBJ2-4; 7 bases fit TRBD1. Sample: memory CD4+ T cells sorted from blood. Subset meaning: CD45RA-negative fraction. The chain's CDR3 is CATGAKIAKNIQYF. The DNA for the CDR3 is TGTGCCACAGGGGCGAAGATAGCCAAAAACATTCAGTACTTC.